This T cell receptor beta chain derives from a study of T cell clones after liver transplantation. Study-wide context: Liver transplant recipients had immunosuppression withdrawal attempted within 2 years. Study conclusions and caveats: Graft donor-reactive T cells possibly entered the graft instead of undergoing deletion.

Measured with immunoSEQ multiplex PCR; TCRdb has only the in-frame clones, and not every one. The sample has approximately 5,000 clones, roughly 41% seen once. Proliferating CFSE-low MLR cells were sequenced to define alloreactive TCRbeta sequences. Stimulators were graft donor PBMCs, splenocytes, lymph-node cells, or third-party PBMCs for pre-transplant recipient cells. The CDR3 covers 15 residues. Trimming cost V 1 base and J 8 bases, with 15 bases left between them. CDR1 and CDR2 (germline): SGHTA, FQGNSA. This clone has a handful of counts. Its matching antigen is unknown. Sequenced sample: CD4+ T cells from cultured PBMCs. The genes are TRBV7-2 and TRBJ2-1; maybe TRBD2 (6 bases). This receptor was identified in a human patient who received a liver transplant. Part of the T cells may come from the graft donor. The CDR3 DNA reads TGTGCCAGCAGCTTAGTCTGGGGAGGAAGGGATGAGCAGTTCTTC. As protein: CASSLVWGGRDEQFF.